Sequencing of this TCR beta chain was carried out in a study of beta chain features in type 1 diabetes. Study-level background: Sorted cell examination encompassed over 90,000,000 cells across all samples.

The sequenced template was cDNA made from the entire isolated RNA. TCRdb's table, derived via immunoSEQ multiplex PCR, lists solely in-frame clones and lacks some. The table includes about 280,000 clones, 15% detected once. Findings and limits, study-wide: Moderately but significantly shorter TCRB CDR3s were found in Type 1 diabetes patients in all four CD4+ subsets.

This clone was counted only a few times. Its antigen is not known. Sequenced material: naive CD4+ T cells from blood. The sequence was collected from a man aged 18 to 35 with type 1 diabetes.

The CDR3 loop reads CASSSTPLDEQFF. For the CDR3, the DNA is TGTGCCAGCAGTTCGACTCCACTGGATGAGCAGTTCTTC. The chain employs TRBV28 and TRBJ2-1, with D unclear. The CDR3 consists of 13 residues. Germline CDR1 reads MDHEN; CDR2 reads SYDVKM. Trimming removed 4 bases from V and 8 bases from J, with 12 bases in between.